Listed below are T cell receptor beta chains from one sample, sequenced in a study of radiation and T cells in renal cell carcinoma. Here immunoSEQ multiplex PCR was the method, and the copy in TCRdb shows in-frame clones only, minus some. The data show roughly 150,000 clones, roughly nine tenths seen once. Sequencing used blood, obtained from a patient whose treatment included radiotherapy and nephrectomy. The receptors originated from a woman in her seventies with renal cell carcinoma. Each CDR3 is given with its conserved first and last residue. Fields, in order: J gene, clone size, D gene, V gene, CDR3 protein, CDR3 DNA. D genes are given only for firm matches. Size values are once, few and many counts, or a class for expanded clones, and some rows have none.

TRBJ2-2,.,.,TRBV4-3,CASSPKANTGELFF,TGCGCCAGCAGCCCAAAAGCGAACACCGGGGAGCTGTTTTTT
TRBJ2-7,.,.,TRBV7-5,CARSPAPLVAGSSYEQYF,TGTGCCAGAAGCCCAGCCCCCTTAGTGGCGGGGAGCTCCTACGAGCAGTACTTC
TRBJ2-3,.,.,TRBV5-5,CASSLRRDTQYF,TGTGCCAGCAGCTTGCGCCGCGATACGCAGTATTTT
TRBJ2-7,.,.,TRBV7-2,CASSAAAGYEQYF,TGTGCCAGCAGCGCGGCAGCCGGGTACGAGCAGTACTTC
TRBJ1-2,.,.,TRBV28,CASSSTGGYTF,TGTGCCAGCAGTTCGACGGGTGGCTACACCTTC
TRBJ2-2,.,TRBD2,TRBV6-6,CASSFIRRGADGELFF,TGTGCCAGCAGTTTTATCCGGCGGGGGGCCGACGGGGAGCTGTTTTTT
TRBJ1-1,.,.,TRBV7-5,CARSLDSVTGLQGIEMNTEAFF,TGTGCCAGAAGCTTAGATAGTGTTACGGGCCTGCAGGGAATCGAGATGAACACTGAAGCTTTCTTT
TRBJ2-7,.,TRBD2,TRBV5-1,CASSLPSGGSSYEQYF,TGCGCCAGCAGCTTACCTAGCGGGGGAAGTTCCTACGAGCAGTACTTC
TRBJ1-1,.,.,TRBV19,CASSLSGSSNTEAFF,TGTGCCAGTAGCCTTTCAGGGAGCTCCAACACTGAAGCTTTCTTT
TRBJ2-7,.,.,TRBV28,CASSSRPFTPYEQYF,TGTGCCAGCAGTTCCCGACCCTTCACCCCCTACGAGCAGTACTTC
TRBJ2-7,.,.,TRBV7-9,CASSPPSYEQYF,TGTGCCAGCAGCCCCCCCTCCTACGAGCAGTACTTC
TRBJ1-4,.,.,TRBV7-6,CASSLVNREGNNEKLFF,TGTGCCAGCAGCTTAGTTAACAGGGAGGGGAATAATGAAAAACTGTTTTTT
TRBJ1-3,.,.,TRBV29-1,CSVVGSSGNTIYF,TGCAGCGTTGTGGGGAGCTCTGGAAACACCATATATTTT
TRBJ2-5,.,.,TRBV2,CASSVGIPEEQYF,TGTGCCAGCAGTGTTGGAATCCCCGAGGAGCAGTACTTC
TRBJ2-1,.,.,TRBV9,CASSVAGASYNEQFF,TGTGCCAGCAGCGTAGCGGGGGCCTCCTACAATGAGCAGTTCTTC
TRBJ2-3,.,.,TRBV19,CASSISWKKDTQYF,TGTGCCAGTAGTATTAGTTGGAAAAAAGATACGCAGTATTTT
TRBJ1-2,.,.,TRBV30,CARDTAGGYGYTF,TGTGCCCGAGACACGGCCGGGGGCTATGGCTACACCTTC
TRBJ1-1,.,.,TRBV9,CASSLRDTEAFF,TGTGCCAGCAGCTTACGAGACACTGAAGCTTTCTTT
TRBJ2-5,.,TRBD2,TRBV4-2,CASSQVGLAGGQETQYF,TGTGCCAGCAGCCAAGTGGGACTAGCGGGGGGACAAGAGACCCAGTACTTC
TRBJ1-3,.,.,TRBV30,CAWSSEGAFLSGNTIYF,TGTGCCTGGAGTAGTGAAGGGGCTTTTCTCTCTGGAAACACCATATATTTT
TRBJ2-2,many,.,TRBV18,CASSPPSRTANTGELFF,TGTGCCAGCTCACCACCATCGAGGACCGCGAACACCGGGGAGCTGTTTTTT
TRBJ2-7,few,.,TRBV4-3,CASSQDLRYEQYF,TGCGCCAGCAGCCAAGATCTCAGGTACGAGCAGTACTTC
TRBJ1-1,.,.,TRBV18,CASSPPSKNTEAFF,TGTGCCAGCTCACCACCGTCAAAGAACACTGAAGCTTTCTTT
TRBJ1-6,.,TRBD1,TRBV2,CASSRQGSSYNSPLHF,TGTGCCAGCTCCCGACAGGGGAGCTCCTATAATTCACCCCTCCACTTT
TRBJ2-1,.,TRBD1,TRBV7-7,CASSNGQGWPYNEQFF,TGTGCTAGCAGCAACGGACAGGGATGGCCCTACAATGAGCAGTTCTTC
TRBJ2-3,.,.,TRBV7-2,CASSWRSQSTDTQYF,TGTGCCAGCAGCTGGAGGTCGCAGAGCACAGATACGCAGTATTTT
TRBJ1-1,few,.,TRBV20-1,CSARRNTEAFF,TGCAGTGCTAGAAGGAACACTGAAGCTTTCTTT
TRBJ1-5,.,.,TRBV6-5,CASRPSGPKIAQHF,TGTGCCAGCAGGCCATCGGGGCCGAAAATAGCCCAGCATTTT
TRBJ2-3,once,.,TRBV5-1,CASSFDRPDTQYF,TGCGCCAGCAGCTTCGACCGTCCGGATACGCAGTATTTT
TRBJ2-7,.,.,TRBV2,CASSGGSYEQYF,TGTGCCAGCAGTGGGGGATCCTACGAGCAGTACTTC
TRBJ1-1,.,TRBD1,TRBV7-9,CASRPGQGVMNTEAFF,TGTGCCAGCAGACCTGGACAGGGCGTCATGAACACTGAAGCTTTCTTT
TRBJ1-1,few,.,TRBV30,CAWNLDTNTEAFF,TGTGCCTGGAACCTTGACACGAACACTGAAGCTTTCTTT
TRBJ1-1,.,.,TRBV2,CASTGVMNTEAFF,TGTGCCAGCACTGGGGTGATGAACACTGAAGCTTTCTTT
TRBJ1-2,.,.,TRBV9,CASSVERGLVRGYTF,TGTGCCAGCAGCGTAGAACGGGGGCTGGTGAGGGGCTACACCTTC
TRBJ1-3,once,.,TRBV5-1,CASSSEPGRGNTIYF,TGCGCCAGCAGCTCGGAACCAGGAAGAGGAAACACCATATATTTT
TRBJ1-5,.,.,TRBV5-8,CASSLALKQPQHF,TGTGCCAGCAGCTTGGCCTTAAAGCAGCCCCAGCATTTT
TRBJ2-1,.,TRBD2,TRBV19,CASTWKRGAPDYNEQFF,TGTGCCAGTACGTGGAAGCGGGGGGCTCCCGACTACAATGAGCAGTTCTTC
TRBJ2-7,.,TRBD2,TRBV5-1,CASRDRSGVSYEQYF,TGCGCCAGCAGAGATCGCAGCGGGGTCTCCTACGAGCAGTACTTC
TRBJ2-2,once,TRBD2,TRBV7-2,CASSLEPSGGLGGELFF,TGTGCCAGCAGCTTAGAGCCTAGCGGGGGTCTAGGCGGGGAGCTGTTTTTT
TRBJ2-7,.,.,TRBV30,CAWASGAGAFYEQYF,TGTGCCTGGGCCTCAGGCGCCGGGGCCTTCTACGAGCAGTACTTC
TRBJ1-2,.,.,TRBV6-5,CASSYSMQNYGYTF,TGTGCCAGCAGTTACTCGATGCAAAACTATGGCTACACCTTC
TRBJ1-2,.,.,TRBV9,CASSPFTGGYGYTF,TGTGCCAGCAGTCCTTTCACAGGCGGCTATGGCTACACCTTC
TRBJ1-4,.,.,TRBV28,CASRVPGPTNEKLFF,TGTGCCAGCAGAGTACCGGGACCGACTAATGAAAAACTGTTTTTT
TRBJ1-5,few,.,TRBV6-1,CASSVSIGAGNQPQHF,TGTGCCAGCAGTGTGAGCATCGGGGCCGGCAATCAGCCCCAGCATTTT
TRBJ1-2,.,TRBD1,TRBV5-4,CASSLNRGQYGYTF,TGTGCCAGCAGCTTGAACAGGGGGCAGTATGGCTACACCTTC
TRBJ1-4,.,TRBD1,TRBV11-2,CASSVTGALNEKLFF,TGTGCCAGCAGCGTGACAGGGGCCCTTAATGAAAAACTGTTTTTT
TRBJ1-5,.,.,TRBV9,CASSVAGSNQPQHF,TGTGCCAGCAGCGTGGCAGGTAGCAATCAGCCCCAGCATTTT
TRBJ2-4,.,.,TRBV21-1,CASSKAQGKNIQYF,TGTGCCAGCAGCAAAGCACAGGGCAAAAACATTCAGTACTTC
TRBJ2-1,.,.,TRBV19,CASSIRLRGDEQFF,TGTGCCAGTAGTATCCGACTTCGGGGCGATGAGCAGTTCTTC
TRBJ1-5,.,TRBD1,TRBV19,CASSGTGGGQPQHF,TGTGCCAGTAGCGGGACAGGGGGAGGTCAGCCCCAGCATTTT
TRBJ1-4,.,.,TRBV28,CASSLKVANEKLFF,TGTGCCAGCAGTCTCAAGGTGGCTAATGAAAAACTGTTTTTT
TRBJ2-3,.,.,TRBV7-9,CASSRSSDTDTQYF,TGTGCCAGCAGCCGGAGCTCGGACACAGATACGCAGTATTTT
TRBJ2-7,.,.,TRBV7-2,CASTPGRTYEQYF,TGTGCCAGCACCCCCGGCCGAACCTACGAGCAGTACTTC
TRBJ2-7,.,.,TRBV11-2,CASSFNEQYF,TGTGCCAGCAGCTTTAACGAGCAGTACTTC
TRBJ1-2,.,.,TRBV19,CASSTLDYGYTF,TGTGCCAGTAGTACGTTGGACTATGGCTACACCTTC
TRBJ2-7,.,TRBD1,TRBV11-3,CASSSTGFYSYEQYF,TGTGCCAGCAGCTCGACAGGGTTCTACTCCTACGAGCAGTACTTC
TRBJ1-2,.,TRBD1,TRBV6-6,CASSYRPGTGGVYTF,TGTGCCAGCAGTTACCGCCCGGGGACAGGGGGCGTCTACACCTTC
TRBJ1-2,.,.,TRBV14,CASSLDNYGYTF,TGTGCCAGCAGTTTGGATAACTATGGCTACACCTTC
TRBJ2-7,.,.,TRBV19,CASSIEAGPYEQYF,TGTGCCAGTAGTATAGAAGCAGGCCCCTACGAGCAGTACTTC